This is a list of T cell receptor beta chains from one sample in a study of shared clonotypes between healthy human individuals. The protocol was immunoSEQ multiplex PCR, while the TCRdb copy is restricted to in-frame clones and leaves out a portion. In the table there are about 340,000 clones, roughly 70% of which are singletons. Sequenced input: memory CD4+ T cells sorted from blood. The receptors originated from a man aged 30 to 45 in good health. Each CDR3 is given with its conserved first and last residue. The D gene is left open where the match is weak. Expanded clones get a size class; other rows say once, few or many, or leave the size out.

j_gene: TRBJ2-3
v_gene: TRBV10-2
d_gene: TRBD2
abundance: once
CDR3aa: CASSELAGGTDTQYF
CDR3nt: TGCGCCAGCAGTGAGCTAGCGGGGGGCACAGATACGCAGTATTTT

j_gene: TRBJ2-7
v_gene: TRBV6-5
d_gene: TRBD2
abundance: -
CDR3aa: CASMTSGRGSYEQYF
CDR3nt: TGTGCCAGCATGACTAGCGGGAGAGGGTCCTACGAGCAGTACTTC

j_gene: TRBJ1-4
v_gene: TRBV18
d_gene: -
abundance: -
CDR3aa: CASSAETTNEKLFF
CDR3nt: TGTGCCAGCTCGGCAGAAACAACTAATGAAAAACTGTTTTTT

j_gene: TRBJ2-7
v_gene: TRBV10-3
d_gene: -
abundance: -
CDR3aa: CAISESGRRSSYEQYF
CDR3nt: TGTGCCATCAGTGAGTCGGGACGGCGAAGCTCCTACGAGCAGTACTTC

j_gene: TRBJ1-6
v_gene: TRBV4-3
d_gene: -
abundance: -
CDR3aa: CASSQMTGRNSPLHF
CDR3nt: TGCGCCAGCAGCCAAATGACAGGACGAAATTCACCCCTCCACTTT

j_gene: TRBJ2-5
v_gene: TRBV5-1
d_gene: -
abundance: few
CDR3aa: CASSLVAPTGETQYF
CDR3nt: TGCGCCAGCAGCTTGGTCGCTCCTACGGGAGAGACCCAGTACTTC

j_gene: TRBJ2-6
v_gene: TRBV19
d_gene: -
abundance: once
CDR3aa: CATMWGSGANVLTF
CDR3nt: TGTGCCACCATGTGGGGTTCTGGGGCCAACGTCCTGACTTTC

j_gene: TRBJ2-1
v_gene: TRBV5-4
d_gene: TRBD2
abundance: -
CDR3aa: CASSPQAGGGEQFF
CDR3nt: TGTGCCAGCAGCCCACAGGCGGGGGGGGGTGAGCAGTTCTTC

j_gene: TRBJ2-1
v_gene: TRBV11-2
d_gene: TRBD2
abundance: -
CDR3aa: CASSLIGRGSGSYNEQFF
CDR3nt: TGTGCCAGCAGCCTGATCGGGCGGGGTAGCGGGTCCTACAATGAGCAGTTCTTC

j_gene: TRBJ2-3
v_gene: TRBV5-1
d_gene: -
abundance: -
CDR3aa: CASSLRGVGLTDTQYF
CDR3nt: TGCGCCAGCAGCTTACGAGGGGTTGGGTTGACAGATACGCAGTATTTT

j_gene: TRBJ2-7
v_gene: TRBV28
d_gene: -
abundance: -
CDR3aa: CASVGGRSSYEQYF
CDR3nt: TGTGCCAGTGTGGGGGGACGGTCCTCCTACGAGCAGTACTTC

j_gene: TRBJ1-1
v_gene: TRBV7-9
d_gene: -
abundance: -
CDR3aa: CASSHREVREAFF
CDR3nt: TGTGCCAGCAGCCATAGGGAGGTAAGAGAAGCTTTCTTT

j_gene: TRBJ1-5
v_gene: TRBV5-5
d_gene: -
abundance: -
CDR3aa: CASSLVASLNQPQHF
CDR3nt: TGTGCCAGCAGCTTGGTCGCCAGCTTAAATCAGCCCCAGCATTTT

j_gene: TRBJ2-5
v_gene: TRBV7-6
d_gene: -
abundance: -
CDR3aa: CASSSQQQFQETQYF
CDR3nt: TGTGCCAGCAGCTCTCAGCAGCAGTTCCAAGAGACCCAGTACTTC

j_gene: TRBJ1-3
v_gene: TRBV5-1
d_gene: TRBD1
abundance: -
CDR3aa: CASSRSGGSLSGNTIYF
CDR3nt: TGCGCCAGCAGTCGATCAGGGGGCTCCCTCTCTGGAAACACCATATATTTT

j_gene: TRBJ2-1
v_gene: TRBV7-8
d_gene: TRBD1
abundance: -
CDR3aa: CASSLDADRVSSYNEQFF
CDR3nt: TGTGCCAGCAGCTTAGACGCAGACAGGGTATCGTCCTACAATGAGCAGTTCTTC

j_gene: TRBJ1-1
v_gene: TRBV7-8
d_gene: -
abundance: once
CDR3aa: CASSLARSMNTEAFF
CDR3nt: TGTGCCAGCAGCTTAGCGCGGAGCATGAACACTGAAGCTTTCTTT

j_gene: TRBJ2-1
v_gene: TRBV28
d_gene: -
abundance: -
CDR3aa: CASSYRAGEQFF
CDR3nt: TGTGCCAGCAGTTACCGGGCCGGTGAGCAGTTCTTC

j_gene: TRBJ2-5
v_gene: TRBV29-1
d_gene: -
abundance: few
CDR3aa: CSVESNSQETQYF
CDR3nt: TGCAGCGTTGAATCCAACAGCCAAGAGACCCAGTACTTC

j_gene: TRBJ2-7
v_gene: TRBV11-2
d_gene: TRBD2
abundance: few
CDR3aa: CASSRSSGVSYEQYF
CDR3nt: TGTGCCAGCAGCCGTTCTAGCGGGGTATCCTACGAGCAGTACTTC

j_gene: TRBJ1-4
v_gene: TRBV12-5
d_gene: -
abundance: -
CDR3aa: CASGIRGGGLEEKLFF
CDR3nt: TGTGCTAGTGGTATACGGGGGGGAGGGTTGGAAGAAAAACTGTTTTTT

j_gene: TRBJ2-3
v_gene: TRBV18
d_gene: -
abundance: few
CDR3aa: CASSPQTDTQYF
CDR3nt: TGTGCCAGCTCACCACAGACAGATACGCAGTATTTT

j_gene: TRBJ1-1
v_gene: TRBV6-1
d_gene: -
abundance: -
CDR3aa: CASSESYREAFF
CDR3nt: TGTGCCAGCAGTGAAAGTTACAGAGAAGCTTTCTTT

j_gene: TRBJ2-1
v_gene: TRBV11-3
d_gene: -
abundance: -
CDR3aa: CASGTGVGNEQFF
CDR3nt: TGTGCCAGCGGGACGGGAGTGGGCAATGAGCAGTTCTTC

j_gene: TRBJ2-3
v_gene: TRBV10-1
d_gene: -
abundance: -
CDR3aa: CASSPGLDTQYF
CDR3nt: TGCGCCAGCAGCCCCGGCCTGGATACGCAGTATTTT

j_gene: TRBJ1-5
v_gene: TRBV7-9
d_gene: -
abundance: -
CDR3aa: CASSLATGHNQPQHF
CDR3nt: TGTGCCAGCAGCTTAGCGACGGGGCACAATCAGCCCCAGCATTTT

j_gene: TRBJ2-5
v_gene: TRBV9
d_gene: TRBD1
abundance: -
CDR3aa: CASSPRWGDRAETQYF
CDR3nt: TGTGCCAGCAGCCCCCGTTGGGGGGACAGGGCCGAGACCCAGTACTTC

j_gene: TRBJ2-7
v_gene: TRBV7-9
d_gene: TRBD1
abundance: few
CDR3aa: CASSPSDRGSYEQYF
CDR3nt: TGTGCCAGCAGCCCGTCGGACAGGGGGAGTTACGAGCAGTACTTC

j_gene: TRBJ2-1
v_gene: TRBV7-6
d_gene: -
abundance: -
CDR3aa: CASSLGVVSSYNEQFF
CDR3nt: TGTGCCAGCAGCTTAGGAGTAGTGAGCTCCTACAATGAGCAGTTCTTC

j_gene: TRBJ2-1
v_gene: TRBV27
d_gene: TRBD2
abundance: -
CDR3aa: CASSFRLAPNEQFF
CDR3nt: TGTGCCAGCAGTTTCAGACTAGCACCCAATGAGCAGTTCTTC

j_gene: TRBJ2-2
v_gene: TRBV27
d_gene: TRBD2
abundance: -
CDR3aa: CASSLSPRAGRAGELFF
CDR3nt: TGTGCCAGCAGTTTAAGCCCAAGAGCGGGGAGGGCCGGGGAGCTGTTTTTT

j_gene: TRBJ2-6
v_gene: TRBV18
d_gene: -
abundance: -
CDR3aa: CASSRQHSGANVLTF
CDR3nt: TGTGCCAGCTCACGACAGCATTCTGGGGCCAACGTCCTGACTTTC

j_gene: TRBJ2-7
v_gene: TRBV29-1
d_gene: -
abundance: -
CDR3aa: CSFPSGPEQYF
CDR3nt: TGCAGCTTCCCCTCAGGGCCCGAGCAGTACTTC

j_gene: TRBJ1-1
v_gene: TRBV18
d_gene: -
abundance: -
CDR3aa: CASSPLDNTEAFF
CDR3nt: TGTGCCAGCTCACCGTTGGACAACACTGAAGCTTTCTTT

j_gene: TRBJ2-1
v_gene: TRBV9
d_gene: TRBD2
abundance: -
CDR3aa: CASSVSGNYNEQFF
CDR3nt: TGTGCCAGCAGCGTAAGCGGGAACTACAATGAGCAGTTCTTC

j_gene: TRBJ1-2
v_gene: TRBV27
d_gene: TRBD1
abundance: few
CDR3aa: CAGLPGQGNYGYTF
CDR3nt: TGTGCCGGATTACCGGGACAGGGGAACTATGGCTACACCTTC

j_gene: TRBJ1-3
v_gene: TRBV15
d_gene: -
abundance: -
CDR3aa: CATSRGLRGSGNTIYF
CDR3nt: TGTGCCACCAGCAGAGGACTCCGCGGCTCTGGAAACACCATATATTTT

j_gene: TRBJ2-1
v_gene: TRBV19
d_gene: TRBD2
abundance: -
CDR3aa: CASSPGTSRLGEQFF
CDR3nt: TGTGCCAGTAGTCCCGGGACTAGCAGATTGGGTGAGCAGTTCTTC

j_gene: TRBJ2-6
v_gene: TRBV5-8
d_gene: -
abundance: many
CDR3aa: CASSLAGANVLTF
CDR3nt: TGTGCCAGCAGCTTAGCTGGGGCCAACGTCCTGACTTTC

j_gene: TRBJ2-1
v_gene: TRBV29-1
d_gene: -
abundance: -
CDR3aa: CSVGGIHEQFF
CDR3nt: TGCAGCGTTGGAGGTATCCATGAGCAGTTCTTC